These 5 T cell receptor beta chains share one sample of origin, sequenced in a study of cytomegalovirus exposure and HLA in healthy donors. The PCR made use of 60 Vbeta and 13 Jbeta primers. Sequenced by immunoSEQ multiplex PCR; TCRdb stores in-frame clones only, minus some. The sample lists some 120,000 clones, 75% to 85% occurring once. Input material: PBMCs. These receptors were obtained from a man in his forties or fifties in good health and CMV-seronegative.

This chain uses TRBV7-3 with TRBJ2-5, with 7 bases that match TRBD2. Germline V gene data show CDR1 as SGHTA and CDR2 as FQGTGA. The CDR3 is 14 amino acids. Germline trimming cut 6 bases from V and 5 bases from J; bases unmatched to any gene: 9. The CDR3 reads CASSRGGPEETQYF. The CDR3 DNA sequence: TGTGCCAGCAGTCGGGGAGGGCCTGAGGAGACCCAGTACTTC.

The genes are TRBV28 and TRBJ1-4; 7 bases match TRBD1. J lost 5 bases, V lost 6 bases, and 6 bases had no gene match. Germline V CDR1 and CDR2: MDHEN, SYDVKM. The CDR3 runs 14 residues. CDR3 region: CASSLDRANEKLFF. Here the CDR3 DNA reads TGTGCCAGCAGCCTCGACAGGGCAAATGAAAAACTGTTTTTT.

This chain connects TRBV29-1 to TRBJ2-7; a weak D match, TRBD2 (6 bases). V was pared by 0 bases and J by 0 bases, with 12 bases between. CDR3 length equals 15 residues. Germline V gene lookup returns CDR1 SQVTM and CDR2 ANQGSEA. The CDR3 reads CSVEDLGEASYEQYV. The CDR3 DNA is TGCAGCGTTGAAGATCTGGGGGAGGCCTCCTACGAGCAGTACGTC.

The rearrangement links TRBV7-2 to TRBJ2-2, with D uncertain. Germline-derived CDR1 and CDR2 are SGHTA and FQGNSA. The CDR3 has 15 residues. Trimming pared 7 bases from V and 3 bases from J, leaving 15 bases between. The CDR3 reads CASTPRVRYTGELFF. The CDR3 DNA is TGTGCCAGCACCCCTCGGGTTCGCTACACCGGGGAGCTGTTTTTT.

A few counts support this clone. V gene TRBV30 combines with J gene TRBJ2-5, with 7 bases that match TRBD2. The CDR3 is 12 amino acids. The V gene's germline CDR1 is GTSNPN and CDR2 SVGIG (reference sequence). Trimming removed 2 bases from V and 4 bases from J; junction bases left unmatched: 1. CDR3 region: CAWSSGGETQYF. The CDR3 DNA reads as TGTGCCTGGAGTTCGGGGGGAGAGACCCAGTACTTC.